The next 9 T cell receptor beta chains were all read from a single sample in a study of T-cell memory formation after mild COVID-19. TCRdb re-analysed the 5' RACE reads in MiXCR, keeping a single row per CDR3 protein. Of 470,000 or so distinct CDR3 sequences in the sample, 18% were seen once. The material sequenced was PBMCs or a T cell subset sorted from them (not recorded which). The source is an adult woman who had mild COVID-19 (a few samples of this study predate the infection). Cell type and time point are not known.

This clonotype was counted many times. The chain carries TRBV7-9 and TRBJ2-7; D not certain. The germline CDR1 and CDR2 sequences are SEHNR and FQNEAQ (reference sequence). V dropped 2 bases and J dropped 1 base, with 3 bases sitting between them. This CDR3 has 12 amino acids. The CDR3 is CASSLNSYEQYF. As DNA, the CDR3 is TGTGCCAGCAGCTTAAATTCCTACGAGCAGTACTTC.

Only a few counts were recorded for this clonotype. This chain links TRBV27 with TRBJ2-7; the D gene could be TRBD1 or TRBD2 (5 bases each). V gave up 3 bases and J gave up 4 bases, with 13 bases separating them. Germline V lookup: CDR1 MNHEY, CDR2 SMNVEV (reference sequence). The CDR3 loop spans 14 amino acids. Written as DNA, the CDR3 is TGTGCCAGCAGTTTCGGGGACGGGGCTTACGAGCAGTACTTC. Translated, it gives CASSFGDGAYEQYF.

This rearrangement joins TRBV27 to TRBJ2-1; possibly TRBD1 for D (5 bases). Trimming left V 0 bases short and J 7 bases short, with 25 bases between. The CDR3 extends over 19 amino acids. Per germline, CDR1 MNHEY and CDR2 SMNVEV (reference sequence). The CDR3 reads CASSLSGFGQGQFWNEQFF. The DNA of the CDR3 is TGTGCCAGCAGTTTATCGGGATTTGGACAAGGTCAATTTTGGAATGAGCAGTTCTTC.

This clonotype came up a few times. The chain has TRBV5-1 and TRBJ1-5; unclear D gene. V was trimmed by 5 bases and J by 3 bases, leaving 15 bases between them. Germline V gene data show CDR1 as SGHRS and CDR2 as YFSETQ. The CDR3 totals 15 residues. Written as DNA, the CDR3 is TGCGCCAGCAGTCCCCGGTCGGGTCCCAATCAGCCCCAGCATTTT. Its translation is CASSPRSGPNQPQHF.

V is TRBV7-9 and J is TRBJ2-3; D gene uncertain. CDR3 length: 11 residues. CDR1 SEHNR and CDR2 FQNEAQ come from the germline V gene (reference sequence). Trimming shortened V by 5 bases and J by 8 bases, and 8 bases separated the two germline ends. For the CDR3, the DNA is TGTGCCAGCAGCAATGGGGTTACGCAGTATTTT. It translates to CASSNGVTQYF.

The J gene is TRBJ1-2, the V gene TRBV20-1; D possibly corresponds to TRBD1 (6 bases). Germline V lookup: CDR1 DFQATT, CDR2 SNEGSKA (reference sequence). CDR3 length equals 13 residues. V was clipped by 4 bases and J by 8 bases, with 17 bases between them. The CDR3 nucleotides are TGCAGTGCTAACCCACAGGGAGGCGGGGGCTACACCTTC. This codes for CSANPQGGGGYTF.

This rearrangement joins TRBV6-2 or TRBV6-3 to TRBJ2-1, with D uncertain. Germline V gene data show CDR1 as MNHEY and CDR2 as SVGEGT. With 3 bases removed from V and 4 bases from J, the gap between germline ends came to 7 bases. This CDR3 has 13 amino acids. DNA of the CDR3: TGTGCCAGCAGTTATCAACAGTACAATGAGCAGTTCTTC. Its protein is CASSYQQYNEQFF.

V usage is TRBV7-2 and J usage is TRBJ1-1; 7 nucleotides align to TRBD1. The junction had 5 bases not matched to a gene; V was cut back by 7 bases and J by 0 bases. Per germline, CDR1 SGHTA and CDR2 FQGNSA. The CDR3 loop spans 14 amino acids. The CDR3, as DNA: TGTGCCAGCAAACCGGGACAGTTGAACACTGAAGCTTTCTTT. Amino acids: CASKPGQLNTEAFF.

The chain links TRBV9 to TRBJ2-3; D gene uncertain. The CDR3 contains 16 residues. V was trimmed by 0 bases and J by 2 bases, leaving 13 bases between them. Germline CDR1 is SGDLS and CDR2 is YYNGEE. The CDR3, as DNA: TGTGCCAGCAGCGTAGGCTCATACGCCTTCACAGATACGCAGTATTTT. Protein: CASSVGSYAFTDTQYF.